These 22 T cell receptor beta chains were all obtained from the same sample, sequenced in a study of blood T cell repertoires in COVID-19. Clones were sequenced by immunoSEQ multiplex PCR, and TCRdb holds only the in-frame ones, with some missing. The top ten clones hold 7.5% to 9% of a sample with approximately 210,000 clones, about 80% of them seen once. The sequenced material came from peripheral blood. The receptors were sampled from a woman of 80 years or more with COVID-19, enrolled during active disease.

V is TRBV7-2 and J is TRBJ2-7; D is undetermined. Trimming pared 3 bases from V and 12 bases from J, leaving 12 bases between. Per germline, CDR1 SGHTA and CDR2 FQGNSA. The length of the CDR3 is 11 residues. CDR3 DNA sequence: TGTGCCAGCAGCTTTGGCCTAGTGCGGTACTTC. This sequence encodes CASSFGLVRYF. Using reference TRBV7-2 and TRBJ2-7 for the parts outside the CDR3, the full variable domain is GAGVSQSPSNKVTEKGKDVELRCDPISGHTALYWYRQSLGQGLEFLIYFQGNSAPDKSGLPSDRFSAERTGGSVSTLTIQRTQQEDSAVYLCASSFGLVRYFGPGTRLTVT.

The chain carries TRBV10-3 and TRBJ1-2; possibly TRBD1 for D (6 bases). This CDR3 comprises 14 residues. The V and J ends lost 4 bases and 6 bases respectively, with 15 bases between them. The germline gives CDR1 ENHRY, CDR2 SYGVKD. CDR3 region: CAISGGGRNNGYTF. CDR3 nucleotides: TGTGCCATCAGTGGAGGGGGACGGAACAATGGCTACACCTTC.

This chain links TRBV28 with TRBJ1-2; D is unresolved. Trimming left V 6 bases short and J 5 bases short, with 7 bases between. The CDR3 loop spans 11 amino acids. Germline V lookup: CDR1 MDHEN, CDR2 SYDVKM. CDR3: CASSREYGYTF. The DNA of the CDR3 is TGTGCCAGCAGCCGAGAATATGGCTACACCTTC.

The gene calls are TRBV12-3 or TRBV12-4 and TRBJ1-1; TRBD1 might be the D (5 bases). This CDR3 is 12 amino acids long. The germline V and J ends were trimmed by 3 bases and 7 bases, with 9 bases remaining between them. Here the CDR3 DNA reads TGTGCCAGCAGTTTGAGCAGGGTTGAAGCTTTCTTT. Translated, it gives CASSLSRVEAFF.

This clone has a single count. J is TRBJ1-2 and V is TRBV5-1; 8 nucleotides align to TRBD1. Germline CDR1 is SGHRS and CDR2 is YFSETQ. CDR3 length equals 14 residues. The ends lost 4 bases at V and 7 bases at J; junction bases unmatched: 9. This CDR3 reads CASSPGTGGVGYTF. CDR3 bases: TGCGCCAGCAGCCCGGGAACAGGGGGAGTTGGCTACACCTTC.

The chain carries TRBV7-2 and TRBJ2-3, with a possible D match to TRBD2 (6 bases). Germline V gives CDR1 SGHTA, CDR2 FQGNSA. This CDR3 has 17 residues. V gave up 0 bases and J gave up 0 bases, with 13 bases separating them. CDR3 nucleotides: TGTGCCAGCAGCTTAGCAGGGAGGCCTGCTAGCACAGATACGCAGTATTTT. This sequence encodes CASSLAGRPASTDTQYF.

This clone was recorded once. The rearrangement links TRBV15 to TRBJ2-1, with 9 bases identical to TRBD2. CDR1 and CDR2 from the germline V gene are LNHNV and YYDKDF (reference sequence). V lost 1 base and J lost 8; bases outside the gene matches: 9. The CDR3 is made up of 16 amino acids. Written as DNA, the CDR3 is TGTGCCACCAGCAGAGTCCGAGCGGGAGGTAGCTATGAGCAGTTCTTC. Its protein is CATSRVRAGGSYEQFF.

The chain uses TRBV9 and TRBJ1-1; D gene ambiguous. This CDR3 region has 13 residues. V lost 1 base and J lost 2, with 6 bases in between. Looked up from germline, CDR1 is SGDLS and CDR2 is YYNGEE. CDR3: CASSVYPNTEAFF. As DNA, the CDR3 is TGTGCCAGCAGCGTATATCCCAACACTGAAGCTTTCTTT.

This clone has only a few counts. The rearrangement uses TRBV7-9 and TRBJ1-3, with 9 bases lining up with TRBD1. The CDR3 spans 15 residues. With V trimmed by 3 bases and J by 2 bases, 2 bases remained unmatched. Germline CDR1 and CDR2: SEHNR and FQNEAQ (reference sequence). In DNA, the CDR3 is TGTGCCAGCAGCTTGGGACAGGGTACTGGAAACACCATATATTTT. Translation gives CASSLGQGTGNTIYF.

Ten or more counts support this clone. The CDR3 DNA reads as TGCGCCAGCAGCTTGGTGGGAGACGTTGACGAGCAGTACTTC. Protein: CASSLVGDVDEQYF. The chain links TRBV5-1 to TRBJ2-7; TRBD2 might be the D (5 bases). V was shortened by 0 bases and J by 5 bases, with 12 bases between the two germline ends. CDR1 is SGHRS, CDR2 YFSETQ, per germline. The CDR3 loop spans 14 amino acids.

This chain links TRBV19 with TRBJ2-2; D is possibly TRBD1 (6 bases). The germline CDR1 and CDR2 sequences are LNHDA and SQIVND (reference sequence). This CDR3 is built from 15 residues. V gave up 3 bases and J gave up 7 bases, with 15 bases separating them. Written as DNA, the CDR3 is TGTGCCAGTAGTATCATGGGGGCTGGGGGCGGGGAGCTGTTTTTT. Translation gives CASSIMGAGGGELFF.

The rearrangement uses TRBV5-1 and TRBJ2-7, with D perhaps TRBD1 (6 bases). Germline values: CDR1 SGHRS, CDR2 YFSETQ. Trimming removed 2 bases at V and 2 bases at J, with 11 bases between. The CDR3 length is 14 residues. The CDR3 DNA follows: TGCGCCAGCAGCTTACGGGACACCCCCTACGAGCAGTACTTC. This encodes CASSLRDTPYEQYF.

The chain couples TRBV5-1 to TRBJ2-5, with 7 positions matching TRBD1. The CDR3 runs 15 residues. Germline V gene data show CDR1 as SGHRS and CDR2 as YFSETQ. Trimming cost V 0 bases and J 0 bases; bases outside gene matches: 2. The CDR3 is CASSLGQGHQETQYF. CDR3 nucleotides: TGCGCCAGCAGCTTGGGACAGGGTCACCAAGAGACCCAGTACTTC.

The chain is built from TRBV6-4 and TRBJ1-2; D remains unclear. Trimming removed 6 bases at V and 4 bases at J, with 15 bases between. The CDR3 runs 14 residues. CDR1 and CDR2 (germline): MRHNA, SNTAGT. The CDR3 spells CASSPDRESYGYTF. Written as DNA, the CDR3 is TGTGCCAGCAGCCCCGACCGGGAAAGCTATGGCTACACCTTC.

A few counts support this clone. This sample includes further DNA sequences coding for the same CDR3. V gene TRBV2 combines with J gene TRBJ2-5; D gene uncertain. The CDR3 covers 13 residues. Germline CDR1 is SNHLY and CDR2 is FYNNEI. V was pared by 2 bases and J by 1 base, with 5 bases between. The CDR3 protein is CASSESVQETQYF. In DNA form, the CDR3 reads TGTGCCAGCAGTGAATCAGTCCAAGAGACCCAGTACTTC.

The CDR3 spells CASSQDRSQPQHF. CDR3 nucleotides: TGTGCCAGCAGTCAGGACAGGTCTCAGCCCCAGCATTTT. This chain connects TRBV6-5 to TRBJ1-5, with 7 bases fitting TRBD1. The V segment lost 5 bases and the J segment 6 bases; nucleotides outside the gene matches: 4. The CDR3 totals 13 residues. Germline V CDR1 and CDR2: MNHEY, SVGAGI.

This chain uses TRBV28 with TRBJ2-5; D gene uncertain. Between the trimmed V and J ends, which lost 6 bases and 9 bases, there was a span of 14 bases. In germline, CDR1 is MDHEN, CDR2 SYDVKM. The CDR3 loop spans 12 amino acids. The CDR3 spells CASRPPASAQYF. The CDR3 nucleotides are TGTGCCAGCAGGCCCCCCGCGTCGGCCCAGTACTTC. The full variable domain, in which reference TRBV28 and TRBJ2-5 provide the parts outside the CDR3, is DVKVTQSSRYLVKRTGEKVFLECVQDMDHENMFWYRQDPGLGLRLIYFSYDVKMKEKGDIPEGYSVSREKKERFSLILESASTNQTSMYLCASRPPASAQYFGPGTRLLVL.

This clone showed up just a few times. This same CDR3 is encoded by further DNA sequences in the sample. The rearrangement joins TRBV3-1 (or the pseudogene TRBV3-2) to TRBJ1-1; unclear D gene. CDR1 LGHDT and CDR2 YNNKEL come from the germline V gene (reference sequence). There are 13 residues in the CDR3. Trimming left V 1 base short and J 1 base short, with 4 bases between. The CDR3 region is CASSQVQNTEAFF. The CDR3 region has the DNA TGTGCCAGCAGCCAAGTACAGAACACTGAAGCTTTCTTT.

This clone was seen only once. This chain joins TRBV27 and TRBJ2-1, with a tentative D call TRBD2 (7 bases). The CDR3 is made up of 18 amino acids. The V end lost 2 bases, the J end lost 0 bases, and 17 bases lay between the germline ends. Per germline, CDR1 MNHEY and CDR2 SMNVEV (reference sequence). The CDR3 spells CASSLGSGGSNSYNEQFF. In DNA form, the CDR3 reads TGTGCCAGCAGTTTAGGGTCGGGGGGCTCGAACTCCTACAATGAGCAGTTCTTC.

The chain employs TRBV19 and TRBJ2-2, with TRBD2 matching 12 bases. This CDR3 has 16 residues. V shed 9 bases and J 3 bases; nucleotides not matched to a gene: 8. Germline assignment: CDR1 LNHDA and CDR2 SQIVND (reference sequence). CDR3 sequence reads: CASIGTSGSHTGELFF. CDR3 in DNA: TGTGCCAGCATCGGGACTAGCGGGTCCCACACCGGGGAGCTGTTTTTT. Complete variable domain (other parts from reference TRBV19 and TRBJ2-2): DGGITQSPKYLFRKEGQNVTLSCEQNLNHDAMYWYRQDPGQGLRLIYYSQIVNDFQKGDIAEGYSVSREKKESFPLTVTSAQKNPTAFYLCASIGTSGSHTGELFFGEGSRLTVL.

The V call is TRBV20-1, the J call TRBJ2-1; unclear D gene. V gave up 6 bases and J gave up 8 bases, with 11 bases separating them. This CDR3 region has 11 residues. Germline V gives CDR1 DFQATT, CDR2 SNEGSKA (reference sequence). DNA of the CDR3: TGCAGTGCCGAGGATAGAGATGAGCAGTTCTTC. Protein sequence: CSAEDRDEQFF.

The chain employs TRBV6-1 and TRBJ1-2; 8 positions match TRBD1. The ends lost 1 base at V and 6 bases at J; junction bases unmatched: 7. The CDR3 loop spans 15 amino acids. The germline V gene has CDR1 MNHNS and CDR2 SASEGT. The CDR3 reads CASSEVRQGSNGYTF. CDR3 in DNA: TGTGCCAGCAGTGAAGTGAGACAGGGGTCGAATGGCTACACCTTC.